Presented here are 13 T cell receptor beta chains from one specimen sequenced in a study of response to subunit inactivated influenza vaccine. TCRdb recomputed calls from the RT-PCR reads with MiXCR, one row per CDR3 protein. The sample records some 540,000 distinct CDR3 sequences, under 30% being singletons. The same sample was also studied in work on T cells expressing NK-cell markers. That work states: What made the TCR beta cDNA was 5'RACE template switching with UMIs.

The material was CD4+ T cells sorted from PBMCs, obtained 11 to 12 days after vaccination. These receptors were collected from a man in his forties or fifties who received an inactivated influenza vaccine.

The rearrangement joins TRBV12-3 or TRBV12-4 to TRBJ2-7, with 13 positions matching TRBD2. The CDR3 is made up of 13 amino acids. Trimming at V came to 4 bases and at J to 12 bases, leaving 6 bases not matched to a gene. Here the CDR3 reads CASSSGTSGKMYF. CDR3 sequence (DNA): TGTGCCAGCAGTTCCGGGACTAGCGGGAAGATGTACTTC.

This chain uses TRBV4-2 with TRBJ2-3; D may be TRBD1 (5 bases). Trimming took 1 base from V and 2 from J, leaving 10 bases between them. Germline V gives CDR1 LGHNA, CDR2 YNFKEQ. This CDR3 contains 15 residues. CDR3 nucleotide sequence: TGTGCCAGCAGCCAAGTAGGTGGACACACAGATACGCAGTATTTT. This codes for CASSQVGGHTDTQYF.

This clonotype was observed a handful of times. The V and J genes are TRBV12-3 or TRBV12-4 and TRBJ1-6; TRBD1 matches at 8 bases. The CDR3 covers 12 residues. Losses at the gene ends were 6 bases for V and 13 bases for J; bases not matched to a gene: 5. CDR3 coding DNA: TGTGCCAGCAGCCTCCAGGGGGCTCCCCTCCACTTT. Translating it yields CASSLQGAPLHF.

The chain has TRBV5-1 and TRBJ2-5; a possible D gene is TRBD2 (5 bases). The CDR3 is 16 amino acids. Germline CDR1 is SGHRS and CDR2 is YFSETQ. Trimming took off 0 bases at V and 2 bases at J, with 14 bases between the two ends. The CDR3 DNA sequence: TGCGCCAGCAGCTTGGAACCCCTCAGAGGGCAAGAGACCCAGTACTTC. Residues: CASSLEPLRGQETQYF.

For the CDR3, the DNA is TGTGCCAGCAGCCCACCCCCCTACGCAGATACGCAGTATTTT. It translates to CASSPPPYADTQYF. The chain recombines TRBV7-2 with TRBJ2-3; unclear D gene. The germline V gene has CDR1 SGHTA and CDR2 FQGNSA. This CDR3 is built from 14 residues. The V end lost 5 bases, the J end lost 4 bases, and 13 bases lay between the germline ends.

This chain connects TRBV28 to TRBJ2-7; D ambiguous. This CDR3 is 14 amino acids long. Trimming left V 3 bases short and J 6 bases short, with 15 bases between. From germline, CDR1 is MDHEN and CDR2 SYDVKM. CDR3 nucleotides: TGTGCCAGCAGTTTCCCGCAGGATAACAGCGAGCAGTACTTC. As protein: CASSFPQDNSEQYF.

This clonotype was counted between two and nine times. The chain recombines TRBV20-1 with TRBJ2-1; the match to TRBD2 covers 10 bases. This CDR3 contains 15 residues. The germline CDR1 and CDR2 sequences are DFQATT and SNEGSKA (reference sequence). V gave up 4 bases and J gave up 9 bases; unmatched junction bases: 12. For the CDR3, the DNA is TGCAGTGCTAAGCGTAGAAGCGGGGGGGCCGGTGAGCAGTTCTTC. Its translation is CSAKRRSGGAGEQFF.

The chain links TRBV5-1 to TRBJ2-2, with TRBD1 matching 8 bases. This CDR3 comprises 14 residues. Germline V gene lookup returns CDR1 SGHRS and CDR2 YFSETQ. V dropped 6 bases and J dropped 5; count of bases not matched to a gene: 6. The CDR3 DNA reads as TGCGCCAGCACCCCACAGGGGGTAACCGGGGAGCTGTTTTTT. Its translation is CASTPQGVTGELFF.

The J gene is TRBJ2-1, the V gene TRBV6-5, with 9 bases matching TRBD1. The CDR3 sequence is 14 residues long. After removal of 4 bases from V and 10 bases from J, the junction contained 8 bases not matched to a gene. Germline values: CDR1 MNHEY, CDR2 SVGAGI. The CDR3 coding sequence is TGTGCCAGCAGTTTCGGGACAGGGCGCAGGGAGCAGTTCTTC. It codes for CASSFGTGRREQFF.

V and J are TRBV27 and TRBJ1-5; 7 nucleotides match TRBD1. Per germline, CDR1 MNHEY and CDR2 SMNVEV (reference sequence). There are 17 residues in the CDR3. V lost 6 bases, J lost 5 bases, and 16 bases stayed unmatched. The CDR3 loop is CASSPDRVGLLHQPQHF. The CDR3 nucleotides are TGTGCCAGCAGCCCTGACAGGGTCGGGCTCCTGCATCAGCCCCAGCATTTT.

In this sample, this clonotype turned up a few times. This chain links TRBV29-1 with TRBJ2-1; TRBD2 aligns across 15 bases. V shed 7 bases and J 9 bases; nucleotides not matched to a gene: 4. CDR1 and CDR2 from the germline V gene are SQVTM and ANQGSEA. The CDR3 is 13 amino acids. CDR3 protein: CSGGLAGGLEQFF. CDR3 DNA: TGCAGCGGTGGACTAGCGGGGGGGCTTGAGCAGTTCTTC.

The chain links TRBV6-1 to TRBJ2-2; D perhaps matches TRBD1 (5 bases). Germline values: CDR1 MNHNS, CDR2 SASEGT. Trimming took 9 bases from V and 0 from J, leaving 11 bases between them. This CDR3 spans 14 amino acids. This chain's CDR3 is CASGRAANTGELFF. The CDR3 region has the DNA TGTGCCAGTGGCAGGGCTGCGAACACCGGGGAGCTGTTTTTT.

The chain has TRBV19 and TRBJ2-2; D remains unclear. Trimming took 2 bases from V and 0 from J, leaving 4 bases between them. Germline CDR1 LNHDA, CDR2 SQIVND (reference sequence). The CDR3 runs to 14 residues. The CDR3 bases are TGTGCCAGTAGTATACGTACGAACACCGGGGAGCTGTTTTTT. This codes for CASSIRTNTGELFF.